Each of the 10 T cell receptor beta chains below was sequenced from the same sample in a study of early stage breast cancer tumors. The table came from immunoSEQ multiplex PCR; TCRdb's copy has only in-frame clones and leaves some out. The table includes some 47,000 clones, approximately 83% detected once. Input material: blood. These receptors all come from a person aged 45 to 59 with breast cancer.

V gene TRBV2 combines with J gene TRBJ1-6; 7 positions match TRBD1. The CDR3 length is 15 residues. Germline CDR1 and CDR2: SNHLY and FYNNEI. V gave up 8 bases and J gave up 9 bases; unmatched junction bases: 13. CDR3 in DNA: TGTGCCAGCTACCTAGACAGGGCCAATTCTTCACCCCTCCACTTT. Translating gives CASYLDRANSSPLHF.

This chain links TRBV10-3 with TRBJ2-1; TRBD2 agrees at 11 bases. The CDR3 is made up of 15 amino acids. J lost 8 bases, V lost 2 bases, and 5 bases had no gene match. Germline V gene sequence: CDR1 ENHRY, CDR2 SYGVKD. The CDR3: CAISEPSGRFDEQFF. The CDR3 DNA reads TGTGCCATCAGTGAGCCTAGCGGGAGGTTTGATGAGCAGTTCTTC.

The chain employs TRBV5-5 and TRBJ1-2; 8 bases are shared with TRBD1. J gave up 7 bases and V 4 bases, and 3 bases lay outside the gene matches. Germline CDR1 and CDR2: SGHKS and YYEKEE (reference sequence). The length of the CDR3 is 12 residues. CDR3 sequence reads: CASSQDRVGYTF. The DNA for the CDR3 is TGTGCCAGCAGCCAGGACAGGGTTGGCTACACCTTC.

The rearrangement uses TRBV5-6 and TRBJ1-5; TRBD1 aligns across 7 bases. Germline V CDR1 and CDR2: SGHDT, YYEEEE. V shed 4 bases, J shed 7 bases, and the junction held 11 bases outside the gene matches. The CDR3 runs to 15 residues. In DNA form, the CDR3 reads TGTGCCAGCAGCCAAAGGGGGCGCGAGGGACAGCCCCAGCATTTT. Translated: CASSQRGREGQPQHF. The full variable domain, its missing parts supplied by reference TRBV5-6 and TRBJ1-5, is DAGVTQSPTHLIKTRGQQVTLRCSPKSGHDTVSWYQQALGQGPQFIFQYYEEEERQRGNFPDRFSGHQFPNYSSELNVNALLLGDSALYLCASSQRGREGQPQHFGDGTRLSIL.

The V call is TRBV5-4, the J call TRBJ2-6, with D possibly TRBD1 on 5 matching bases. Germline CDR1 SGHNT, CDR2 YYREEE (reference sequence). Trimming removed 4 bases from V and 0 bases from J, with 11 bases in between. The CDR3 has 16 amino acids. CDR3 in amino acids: CASSAVQGSGANVLTF. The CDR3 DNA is TGTGCCAGCAGCGCCGTCCAGGGCTCTGGGGCCAACGTCCTGACTTTC.

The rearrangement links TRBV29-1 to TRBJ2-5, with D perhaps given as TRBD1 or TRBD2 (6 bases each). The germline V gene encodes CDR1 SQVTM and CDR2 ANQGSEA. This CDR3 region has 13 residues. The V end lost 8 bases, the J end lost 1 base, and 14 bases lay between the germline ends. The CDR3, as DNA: TGCAGCTCCCATGGGGGGCCCCAAGAGACCCAGTACTTC. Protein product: CSSHGGPQETQYF. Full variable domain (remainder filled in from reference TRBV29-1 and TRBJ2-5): SAVISQKPSRDICQRGTSLTIQCQVDSQVTMMFWYRQQPGQSLTLIATANQGSEATYESGFVIDKFPISRPNLTFSTLTVSNMSPEDSSIYLCSSHGGPQETQYFGPGTRLLVL.

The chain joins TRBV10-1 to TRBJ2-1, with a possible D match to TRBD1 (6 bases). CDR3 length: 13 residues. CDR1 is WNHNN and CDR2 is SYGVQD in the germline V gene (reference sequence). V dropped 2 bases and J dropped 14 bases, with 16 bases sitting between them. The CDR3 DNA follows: TGCGCCAGCAGTGAGACAGGGCGGTCCGGGAAGTTCTTC. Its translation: CASSETGRSGKFF.

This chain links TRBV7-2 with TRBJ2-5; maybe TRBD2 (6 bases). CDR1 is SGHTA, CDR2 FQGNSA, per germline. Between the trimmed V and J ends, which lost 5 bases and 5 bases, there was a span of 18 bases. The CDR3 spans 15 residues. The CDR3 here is CASSPFGLPRETQYF. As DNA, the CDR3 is TGTGCCAGCAGCCCCTTCGGACTACCTCGGGAGACCCAGTACTTC.

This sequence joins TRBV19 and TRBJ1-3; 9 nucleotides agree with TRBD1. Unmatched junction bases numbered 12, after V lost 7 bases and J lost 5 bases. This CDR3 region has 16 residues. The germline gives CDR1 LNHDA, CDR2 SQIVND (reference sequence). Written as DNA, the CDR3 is TGTGCCAGTAACCCGGGACAGGGAGGGGTGCGAAACACCATATATTTT. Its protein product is CASNPGQGGVRNTIYF.

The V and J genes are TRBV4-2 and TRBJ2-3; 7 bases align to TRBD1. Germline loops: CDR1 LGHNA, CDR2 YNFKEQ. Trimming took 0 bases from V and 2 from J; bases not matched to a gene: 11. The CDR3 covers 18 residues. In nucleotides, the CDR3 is TGTGCCAGCAGCCAAGATCCTGAGACAGGGCAGACCACAGATACGCAGTATTTT. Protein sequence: CASSQDPETGQTTDTQYF.